The clone carrying this T cell receptor (beta chain) was observed many times. Its antigen is still unknown. Unique molecular identifiers were carried by the TCR beta cDNA libraries. TCRdb reanalysed the PCR reads using MiXCR and keeps one entry per CDR3 protein. The data contain approximately 180,000 distinct CDR3 sequences, approximately 31% of them seen just once; the ten biggest clones take up about 1.6%. This sample was taken from a study of post-analysis software for immune sequencing data. Study results and limitations: Among multiple sclerosis patients, normalized Chao1 diversity was significantly below that of controls. Pronounced co-clustering by F measure was evident among identically batched samples. Several TRBV segments were more frequent in patients than controls; TRBV5-6, TRBV5-1 and TRBV20-1 belonged to this group.

The CDR3 runs 15 residues. The V end was cut by 7 bases, the J end by 0 bases, with 13 bases between. This TCR was recovered from a girl aged 5-17 years with multiple sclerosis. This sequence joins TRBV12-3 or TRBV12-4 and TRBJ2-1; weak D call: TRBD1 (5 bases). Sequencing was performed on blood. Here the CDR3 reads CASIPGRSSYNEQFF. The CDR3 bases are TGTGCCAGCATTCCAGGGCGCAGCTCCTACAATGAGCAGTTCTTC.